The clone carrying this T cell receptor beta chain was seen just once. Its antigen is not identified. The data derive from a study of cytomegalovirus exposure and HLA in healthy donors. Some clones are missing from TCRdb's copy, which holds only in-frame ones; the method was immunoSEQ multiplex PCR. Seen here are nearly 200,000 clones, about 79% observed once, and the top ten hold around 15%. Germline lookup yields CDR1 SGHAT and CDR2 FQNNGV. The V gene end was trimmed by 2 bases and the J gene end by 4 bases; junction bases not matched to a gene: 13. The CDR3 contains 17 residues. Study outcomes and limitations: The tendency of first-cohort TCR clusters to co-occur in the roughly 130 validation repertoires emerged from a later analysis. TCR sequences were mostly rare, though some public TCRs occurred in many donors. High specificity and sensitivity for cytomegalovirus status were reported for the classifier.

The genes are TRBV11-2 and TRBJ2-7; 8 bases are shared with TRBD2. The clonotype comes from a woman aged 25 to 39 in good health and CMV-seropositive. Sequencing was carried out using PBMCs. This chain's CDR3 is CASSLFRGGQDIYEQYF. In DNA, the CDR3 is TGTGCCAGCAGCTTATTTCGCGGGGGGCAGGACATATACGAGCAGTACTTC. Looking up the rest from reference TRBV11-2 and TRBJ2-7 gives the full variable domain: EAGVAQSPRYKIIEKRQSVAFWCNPISGHATLYWYQQILGQGPKLLIQFQNNGVVDDSQLPKDRFSAERLKGVDSTLKIQPAKLEDSAVYLCASSLFRGGQDIYEQYFGPGTRLTVT.